This T cell receptor (beta chain) was observed in a study of T cell responses to AZD1222 COVID-19 vaccine. Study as a whole: Second-dose groups at about 4 or about 12 weeks were pooled. Study observations and caveats: Spike-specific TCR breadth and depth went up after people got two AZD1222 doses. There were repertoire samples only from the period after the peak T cell response.

TCRdb's copy holds only in-frame clones and misses some; the assay was immunoSEQ multiplex PCR. The sample lists fewer than 150,000 clones, 75% to 95% seen once, with roughly 3.2% in the top ten. Regarding this clone: Its cognate antigen is unknown.

CDR1 and CDR2 (germline): SQVTM, ANQGSEA. Trimming took off 2 bases at V and 7 bases at J, with 3 bases between the two ends. The CDR3 consists of 10 residues. Sequencing was performed on peripheral blood, taken on day 0 of AZD1222 vaccination. V and J are TRBV29-1 and TRBJ2-1, with unresolved D. The source is an adult in good health. The CDR3 DNA reads TGCAGCGTTGAATTTAATGAGCAGTTCTTC. It encodes CSVEFNEQFF.